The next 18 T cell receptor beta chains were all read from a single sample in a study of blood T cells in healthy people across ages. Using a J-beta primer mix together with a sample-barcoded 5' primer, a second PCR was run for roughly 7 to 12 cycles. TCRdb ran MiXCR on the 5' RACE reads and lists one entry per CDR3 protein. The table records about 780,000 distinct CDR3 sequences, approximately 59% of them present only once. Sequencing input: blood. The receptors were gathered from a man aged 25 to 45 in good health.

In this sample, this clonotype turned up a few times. Written as DNA, the CDR3 is TGTGCCAGCAGCTCAGGTCCAGCGGGGGGCTACACCTTC. This sequence encodes CASSSGPAGGYTF. The chain links TRBV7-9 to TRBJ1-2; D ambiguous. Germline V gene lookup returns CDR1 SEHNR and CDR2 FQNEAQ (reference sequence). The ends were cut back, 4 bases at V and 8 bases at J, with 14 bases in the middle. The CDR3 runs 13 residues.

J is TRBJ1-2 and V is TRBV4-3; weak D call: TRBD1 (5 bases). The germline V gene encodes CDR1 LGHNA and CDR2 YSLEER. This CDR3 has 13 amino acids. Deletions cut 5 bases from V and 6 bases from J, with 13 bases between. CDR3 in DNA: TGCGCCAGCAGCTACAACCCGGGGGATGGCTACACCTTC. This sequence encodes CASSYNPGDGYTF.

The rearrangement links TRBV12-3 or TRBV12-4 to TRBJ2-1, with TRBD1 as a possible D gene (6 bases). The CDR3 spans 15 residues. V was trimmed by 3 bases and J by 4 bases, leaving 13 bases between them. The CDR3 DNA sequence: TGTGCCAGCAGTTTTCAGGCAGGGGAATACAATGAGCAGTTCTTC. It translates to CASSFQAGEYNEQFF.

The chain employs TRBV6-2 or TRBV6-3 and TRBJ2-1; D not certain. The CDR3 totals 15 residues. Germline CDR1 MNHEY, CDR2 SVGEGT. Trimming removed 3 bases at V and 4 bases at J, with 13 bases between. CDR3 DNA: TGTGCCAGCAGTTATAGACGGTCCATATACAATGAGCAGTTCTTC. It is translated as CASSYRRSIYNEQFF.

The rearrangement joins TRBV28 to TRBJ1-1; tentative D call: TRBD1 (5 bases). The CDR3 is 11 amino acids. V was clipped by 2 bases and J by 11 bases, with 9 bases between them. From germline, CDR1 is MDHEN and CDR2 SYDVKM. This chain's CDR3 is CASSLRGYAFF. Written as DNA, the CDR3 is TGTGCCAGCAGTTTAAGGGGCTACGCTTTCTTT.

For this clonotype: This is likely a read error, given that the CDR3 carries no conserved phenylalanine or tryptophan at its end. DNA of the CDR3: TGTGCCACCAGTGAAGGACTAGCGGCCAATGAGCAGTTCATC. Translating gives CATSEGLAANEQFI. The rearrangement joins TRBV24-1 to TRBJ2-1; TRBD2 matches 10 bases. The V segment lost 4 bases and the J segment 6 bases; nucleotides outside the gene matches: 2. This CDR3 has 14 amino acids. Germline V gives CDR1 KGHDR, CDR2 SFDVKD.

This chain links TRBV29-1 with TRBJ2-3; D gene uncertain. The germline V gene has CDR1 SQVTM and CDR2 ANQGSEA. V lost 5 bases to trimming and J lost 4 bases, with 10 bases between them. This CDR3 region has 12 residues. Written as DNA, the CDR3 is TGCAGCGTTTTAGACCCAGCAGATACGCAGTATTTT. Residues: CSVLDPADTQYF.

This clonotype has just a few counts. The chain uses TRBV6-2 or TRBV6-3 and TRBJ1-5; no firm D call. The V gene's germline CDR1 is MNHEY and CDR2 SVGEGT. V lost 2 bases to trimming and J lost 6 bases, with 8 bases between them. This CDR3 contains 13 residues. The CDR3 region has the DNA TGTGCCAGCAGTTACCCCGTGGGTCAGCCCCAGCATTTT. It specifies CASSYPVGQPQHF.

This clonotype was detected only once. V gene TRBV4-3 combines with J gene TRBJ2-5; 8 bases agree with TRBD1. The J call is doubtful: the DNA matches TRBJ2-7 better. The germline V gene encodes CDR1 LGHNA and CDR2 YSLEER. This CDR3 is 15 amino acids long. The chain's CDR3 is CASSQGGDRHYEQYF. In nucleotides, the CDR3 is TGCGCCAGCAGCCAAGGGGGGGACAGGCACTACGAGCAGTACTTC.

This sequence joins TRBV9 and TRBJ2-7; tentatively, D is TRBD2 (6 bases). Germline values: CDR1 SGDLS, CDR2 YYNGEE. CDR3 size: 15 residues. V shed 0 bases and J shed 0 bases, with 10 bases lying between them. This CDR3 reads CASSVDGRSSYEQYF. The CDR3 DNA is TGTGCCAGCAGCGTAGATGGGAGGAGCTCCTACGAGCAGTACTTC.

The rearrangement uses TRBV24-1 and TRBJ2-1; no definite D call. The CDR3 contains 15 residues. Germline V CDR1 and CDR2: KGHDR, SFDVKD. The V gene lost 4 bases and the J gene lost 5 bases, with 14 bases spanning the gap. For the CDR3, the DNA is TGTGCCACCAGTGACCCGGGCCGGGTTAACAATGAGCAGTTCTTC. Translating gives CATSDPGRVNNEQFF.

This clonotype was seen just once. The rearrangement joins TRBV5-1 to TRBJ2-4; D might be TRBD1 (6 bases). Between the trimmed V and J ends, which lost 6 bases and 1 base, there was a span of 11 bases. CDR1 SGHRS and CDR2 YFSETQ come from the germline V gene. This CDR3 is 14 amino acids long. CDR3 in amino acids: CASKVQGAKNIQYF. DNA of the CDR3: TGCGCCAGCAAGGTACAGGGTGCCAAAAACATTCAGTACTTC.

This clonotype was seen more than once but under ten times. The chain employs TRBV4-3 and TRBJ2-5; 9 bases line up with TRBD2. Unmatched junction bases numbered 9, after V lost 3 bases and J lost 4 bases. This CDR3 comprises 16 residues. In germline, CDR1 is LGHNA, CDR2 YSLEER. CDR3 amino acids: CASSQDSSGDGETQYF. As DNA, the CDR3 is TGCGCCAGCAGCCAGGACTCTAGCGGGGACGGAGAGACCCAGTACTTC.

This CDR3 is CATSRDRGTGNQPQHF. DNA of the CDR3: TGTGCCACCAGCAGAGATCGGGGGACAGGCAATCAGCCCCAGCATTTT. The J gene is TRBJ1-5, the V gene TRBV15; 7 bases fit TRBD1. CDR1 and CDR2 (germline): LNHNV, YYDKDF (reference sequence). The J segment lost 2 bases and the V segment lost 0 bases, leaving 4 bases of the junction unmatched. This CDR3 region has 16 residues.

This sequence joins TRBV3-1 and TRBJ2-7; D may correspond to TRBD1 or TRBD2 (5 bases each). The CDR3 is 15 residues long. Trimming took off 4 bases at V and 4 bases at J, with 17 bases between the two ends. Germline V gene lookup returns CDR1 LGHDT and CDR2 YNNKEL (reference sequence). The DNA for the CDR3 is TGTGCCAGCAGCCCTCTACTAGGTTCAGGGTACGAGCAGTACTTC. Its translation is CASSPLLGSGYEQYF.

The CDR3 region is CSARDGSDSQETQYF. The CDR3 region has the DNA TGCAGTGCTAGGGATGGAAGCGACAGCCAAGAGACCCAGTACTTC. The chain has TRBV20-1 and TRBJ2-4; D might be TRBD1 (5 bases). The better agreement between TRBJ2-5 and the DNA end casts doubt on the J call. Germline assignment: CDR1 DFQATT and CDR2 SNEGSKA (reference sequence). CDR3 length: 15 residues.

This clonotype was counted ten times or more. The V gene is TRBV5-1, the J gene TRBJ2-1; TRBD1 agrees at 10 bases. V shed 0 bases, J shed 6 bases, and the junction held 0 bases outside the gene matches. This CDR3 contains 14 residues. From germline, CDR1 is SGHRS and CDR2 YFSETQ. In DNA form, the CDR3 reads TGCGCCAGCAGCTTGGGACAGGGGGCCAATGAGCAGTTCTTC. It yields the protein CASSLGQGANEQFF.

The CDR3 sequence is CASLGGLEQYF. The CDR3, as DNA: TGCGCCAGCCTCGGGGGGCTTGAGCAGTACTTC. This chain links TRBV5-1 with TRBJ2-5; weak D call: TRBD2 (7 bases). Per germline, CDR1 SGHRS and CDR2 YFSETQ. With 7 bases removed from V and 11 bases from J, the gap between germline ends came to 15 bases. The CDR3 is made up of 11 amino acids.